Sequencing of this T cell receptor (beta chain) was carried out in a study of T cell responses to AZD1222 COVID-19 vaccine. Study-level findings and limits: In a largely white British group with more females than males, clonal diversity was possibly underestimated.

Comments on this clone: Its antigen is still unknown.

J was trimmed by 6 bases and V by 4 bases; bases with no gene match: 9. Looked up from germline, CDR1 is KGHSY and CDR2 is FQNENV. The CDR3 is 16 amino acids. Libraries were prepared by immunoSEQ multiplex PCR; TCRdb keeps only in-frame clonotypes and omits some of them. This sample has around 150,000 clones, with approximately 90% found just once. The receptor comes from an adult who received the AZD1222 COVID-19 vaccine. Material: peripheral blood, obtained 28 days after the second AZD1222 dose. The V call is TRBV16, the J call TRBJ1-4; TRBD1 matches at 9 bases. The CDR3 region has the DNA TGTGCCAGCAGCCCAATGAGGACAGGGGCGGATGAAAAACTGTTTTTT. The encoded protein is CASSPMRTGADEKLFF. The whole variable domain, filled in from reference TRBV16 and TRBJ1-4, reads GEEVAQTPKHLVRGEGQKAKLYCAPIKGHSYVFWYQQVLKNEFKFLISFQNENVFDETGMPKERFSAKCLPNSPCSLEIQATKLEDSAVYFCASSPMRTGADEKLFFGSGTQLSVL.